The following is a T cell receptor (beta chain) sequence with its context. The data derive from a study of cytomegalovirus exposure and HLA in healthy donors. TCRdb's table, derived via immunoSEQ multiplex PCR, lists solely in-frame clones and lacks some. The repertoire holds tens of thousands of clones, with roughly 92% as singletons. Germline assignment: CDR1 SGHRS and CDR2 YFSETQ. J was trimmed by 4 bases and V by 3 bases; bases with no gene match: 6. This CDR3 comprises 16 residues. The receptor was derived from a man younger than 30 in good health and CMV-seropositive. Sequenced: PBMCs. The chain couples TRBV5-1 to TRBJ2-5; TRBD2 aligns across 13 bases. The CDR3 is CASSWTSGRTLETQYF. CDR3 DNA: TGCGCCAGCAGCTGGACTAGCGGGAGAACCCTAGAGACCCAGTACTTC.